The sequence of this T cell receptor (beta chain) was determined in a study of OX40 agonist ivuxolimab in advanced cancers. Study outcomes and limitations: More expanded clones were found, on average, in CD8+ than in CD4+ T cells.

This CDR3 region has 18 residues. Germline CDR1 is SGDLS and CDR2 is YYNGEE. Trimming shortened V by 0 bases and J by 7 bases, and 26 bases separated the two germline ends. Profiling relied on immunoSEQ multiplex PCR, and the TCRdb table lists in-frame clones only, not all of them. The data contain 65,000 to 90,000 clones, about 94% of them seen just once; the ten biggest clones take up about 7.1%. Blood specimens came from baseline, cycle 4 day 1, and cycle 7 day 1. Of note for this clone: Its antigen is undetermined.

Sample: CD4+ or CD8+ T cells sorted from blood, taken in a trial of the OX40 agonist ivuxolimab. V usage is TRBV9 and J usage is TRBJ2-7; D is unresolved. The TCR was taken from an adult with an advanced solid tumor such as melanoma, head and neck, liver or kidney cancer. In nucleotides, the CDR3 is TGTGCCAGCAGCGTAGACCCCAGCCTACCCGGGTTTCCGAGGGAGCAGTACTTC. Translating it yields CASSVDPSLPGFPREQYF.